Listed below are T cell receptor beta chains from one sample, sequenced in a study of blood T cells in healthy people across ages. From the 5' RACE reads, TCRdb called clonotypes with MiXCR, one entry per CDR3 protein. The table has fewer than 2 million distinct CDR3 sequences, about 39% seen once; the top ten hold 23%. The material sequenced was blood. The receptors were gathered from a human donor in good health. CDR3s include the opening cysteine and the closing phenylalanine or tryptophan. Each record gives: CDR3 protein, J gene, clone size, V gene. The size field is filled for only some rows; it gives once, few, many or a size class.

CDR3: CASSIIGGANEQFF; J: TRBJ2-1; size: NA; V: TRBV19
CDR3: CANSDSRSYEQYF; J: TRBJ2-7; size: NA; V: TRBV28
CDR3: CASSLGQAHGNGYTF; J: TRBJ1-2; size: NA; V: TRBV5-1
CDR3: CSVEEGRTANYGYTF; J: TRBJ1-2; size: NA; V: TRBV29-1
CDR3: CASSNDRGNEKLFF; J: TRBJ1-4; size: few; V: TRBV11-1
CDR3: CATNQGLSSYEQYF; J: TRBJ2-7; size: few; V: TRBV10-3
CDR3: CSVGWRGTEAFF; J: TRBJ1-1; size: few; V: TRBV29-1
CDR3: CASSQSSGSTDTQYF; J: TRBJ2-3; size: once; V: TRBV3-1
CDR3: CASSQSSGYETGELFF; J: TRBJ2-2; size: NA; V: TRBV11-3
CDR3: CASSYLGLATYNEQFF; J: TRBJ2-1; size: NA; V: TRBV6-6
CDR3: CASSLDGWAYNEQFF; J: TRBJ2-1; size: few; V: TRBV5-1
CDR3: CASRDEAKNIQYF; J: TRBJ2-4; size: NA; V: TRBV6-1
CDR3: CSVEGDSQGDEQFF; J: TRBJ2-1; size: NA; V: TRBV29-1
CDR3: CASSGRDSRLKQYF; J: TRBJ2-7; size: NA; V: TRBV27
CDR3: CASSWGQGLPYEQYF; J: TRBJ2-7; size: few; V: TRBV5-6
CDR3: CVSSDRATESYEQYF; J: TRBJ2-7; size: NA; V: TRBV7-9
CDR3: CASSQTWGGGNTGELFF; J: TRBJ2-2; size: once; V: TRBV4-3
CDR3: CASSLTGGGGSGYTF; J: TRBJ1-2; size: NA; V: TRBV7-2
CDR3: CSARDLGKGNTEAFF; J: TRBJ1-1; size: NA; V: TRBV20-1
CDR3: CASRLGHGYYEQYF; J: TRBJ2-7; size: NA; V: TRBV27
CDR3: CASSFSRADGELFF; J: TRBJ2-2; size: NA; V: TRBV27
CDR3: CASSPGASGEGYEQYF; J: TRBJ2-7; size: few; V: TRBV5-1
CDR3: CASSLGAGSYNEQFF; J: TRBJ2-1; size: many; V: TRBV5-1
CDR3: CASRVKGGPKYDYGYTF; J: TRBJ1-2; size: once; V: TRBV7-2
CDR3: CASRLGLAPNNEQFF; J: TRBJ2-1; size: NA; V: TRBV5-1
CDR3: CSASGAGVTDTQYF; J: TRBJ2-3; size: NA; V: TRBV20-1
CDR3: CASSYQYGTEAFF; J: TRBJ1-1; size: NA; V: TRBV6-2/TRBV6-3
CDR3: CASSYGPSGGTYNEQFF; J: TRBJ2-1; size: few; V: TRBV6-6
CDR3: CASSLPDRTYEQYF; J: NA; size: once; V: TRBV27
CDR3: CASSPLGTGTIYNEQFF; J: TRBJ2-1; size: NA; V: TRBV6-6
CDR3: CSAHRINYGYTF; J: TRBJ1-2; size: few; V: TRBV20-1
CDR3: CSARDGGRAVGYTF; J: TRBJ1-2; size: NA; V: TRBV20-1
CDR3: CASSEGQGTGAFF; J: TRBJ1-1; size: NA; V: TRBV6-1
CDR3: CASSGGRSTDTQYF; J: TRBJ2-3; size: NA; V: TRBV5-1
CDR3: CASSQVFWRETYEQYF; J: TRBJ2-7; size: few; V: TRBV3-1
CDR3: CSADGTEGTQYF; J: TRBJ2-5; size: NA; V: TRBV20-1
CDR3: CASSYSSGGSYEQYF; J: TRBJ2-7; size: many; V: TRBV6-6
CDR3: CAISESRRGDYEQYF; J: TRBJ2-7; size: few; V: TRBV10-3
CDR3: CSASLLGENIASTEAFF; J: TRBJ1-1; size: once; V: TRBV20-1
CDR3: CSAKFRGVNEQYF; J: TRBJ2-7; size: few; V: TRBV20-1
CDR3: CASSPNPNSYEQYF; J: TRBJ2-7; size: NA; V: TRBV5-1
CDR3: CASTRGGHEQYF; J: TRBJ2-7; size: few; V: TRBV6-2/TRBV6-3
CDR3: CSARLPLGTDTQYF; J: TRBJ2-3; size: NA; V: TRBV20-1
CDR3: CASTRTGRNEKLFF; J: TRBJ1-4; size: NA; V: TRBV6-2/TRBV6-3
CDR3: CASSFSFWGQDYNEQFF; J: TRBJ2-1; size: NA; V: TRBV28
CDR3: CATTTSGVAYEQYF; J: TRBJ2-7; size: NA; V: TRBV6-5
CDR3: CSARVRDRGHRRTEAFF; J: TRBJ1-1; size: few; V: TRBV20-1
CDR3: CSASEVETQYF; J: TRBJ2-3; size: NA; V: TRBV20-1
CDR3: CASRPSSGGLYNEQFF; J: TRBJ2-1; size: NA; V: TRBV28
CDR3: CASSLGQEYYGYTF; J: TRBJ1-2; size: NA; V: TRBV5-5
CDR3: CASSYSRKDYGYTF; J: TRBJ1-2; size: NA; V: TRBV6-5
CDR3: CSASMAETQYF; J: TRBJ2-5; size: NA; V: TRBV20-1
CDR3: CASSLRPYSYEQYF; J: TRBJ2-7; size: many; V: TRBV4-3
CDR3: CASSSTSSNYEQYF; J: TRBJ2-7; size: few; V: TRBV7-2
CDR3: CSVEGKGHGTGELFF; J: TRBJ2-2; size: NA; V: TRBV29-1
CDR3: CASSLERGLEETQYF; J: TRBJ2-5; size: once; V: TRBV5-1
CDR3: CASRGSEDNYGYTF; J: TRBJ1-2; size: few; V: TRBV7-9
CDR3: CASSIRVQRQGNYEQYF; J: NA; size: NA; V: TRBV19
CDR3: CASSEQGSPPGGYTF; J: TRBJ1-2; size: few; V: TRBV5-1
CDR3: CASSLEGQAFGYTF; J: TRBJ1-2; size: few; V: TRBV7-2